This T cell receptor (beta chain) was sequenced for a study of shared clonotypes between healthy human individuals. Study-level background: Per-donor plates numbered three CD4 naive, three CD4 memory, two CD8 naive and one CD8 memory. Notes on the study in general: Compared with memory subsets, naive subsets generally had larger estimated richness.

The ends lost 5 bases at V and 5 bases at J; junction bases unmatched: 4. The CDR3 loop spans 14 amino acids. CDR1 MGHRA and CDR2 YSYEKL come from the germline V gene. Points on this clone: Its antigen remains unidentified.

Genomic DNA (from each subset) was split evenly across several immunoSEQ plates. TCRdb's copy holds only in-frame clones and misses some; the assay was immunoSEQ multiplex PCR. The data contain about 750,000 clones, 80% to 95% of them seen just once; the ten biggest clones take up approximately 25%. Naive CD8 populations comprised CD45RO-negative cells positively selected for CCR7, excluding terminally differentiated effector memory CD45RA+ cells. This sequence joins TRBV4-1 and TRBJ1-5; 9 nucleotides agree with TRBD1. This TCR was recovered from a man aged 25 to 40 in good health. What was sequenced was naive CD8+ T cells sorted from blood. The CDR3 protein is CASSWDRVDQPQHF. The CDR3 DNA reads as TGCGCCAGCAGCTGGGACAGGGTCGATCAGCCCCAGCATTTT.